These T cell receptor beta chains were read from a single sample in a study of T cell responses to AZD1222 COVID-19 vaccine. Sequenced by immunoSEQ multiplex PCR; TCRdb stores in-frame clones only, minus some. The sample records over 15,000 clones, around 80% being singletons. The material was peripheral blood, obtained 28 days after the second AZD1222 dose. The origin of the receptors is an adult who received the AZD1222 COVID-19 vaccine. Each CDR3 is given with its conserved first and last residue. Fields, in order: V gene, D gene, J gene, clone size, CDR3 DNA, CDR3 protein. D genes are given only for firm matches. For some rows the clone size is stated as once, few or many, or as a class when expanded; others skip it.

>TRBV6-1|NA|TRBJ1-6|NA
TGTGCCAGCAGTGATTTACAGGGAGATTCACCCCTCCACTTT
CASSDLQGDSPLHF
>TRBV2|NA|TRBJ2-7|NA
TGTGCCAGTATCCTCGGCAGGGCCTCCTACGAGCAGTACTTC
CASILGRASYEQYF
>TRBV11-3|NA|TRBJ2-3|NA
TGTGCCAGCAAGGTTGCGGGCACAGATACGCAGTATTTT
CASKVAGTDTQYF
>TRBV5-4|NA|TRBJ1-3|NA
TGTGCCAGCAGCTGGTTCTCTGGAAACACCATATATTTT
CASSWFSGNTIYF
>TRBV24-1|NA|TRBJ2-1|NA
TGTGCCACCAGTGACCGGACCTGGGATGAGCAGTTCTTC
CATSDRTWDEQFF
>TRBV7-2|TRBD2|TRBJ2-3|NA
TGTGCCAGCAGCTTAACGGGACTAGCGGGGGGGCTGATCACAGATACGCAGTATTTT
CASSLTGLAGGLITDTQYF
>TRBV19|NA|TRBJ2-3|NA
TGTGCCAGTGGGGGGGCCCAGCAAGATACGCAGTATTTT
CASGGAQQDTQYF
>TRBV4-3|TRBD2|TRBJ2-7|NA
TGCGCCAGCAGCCAAGCACTAGCGGCTTTCGGGTCCACCTACGAGCAGTACTTC
CASSQALAAFGSTYEQYF
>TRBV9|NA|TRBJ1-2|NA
TGTGCCAGCAGCGTAGGTAACGGCCGCTACACCTTC
CASSVGNGRYTF
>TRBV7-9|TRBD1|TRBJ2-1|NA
TGTGCCAGCAGCTACGGGACAGTCTACAATGAGCAGTTCTTC
CASSYGTVYNEQFF
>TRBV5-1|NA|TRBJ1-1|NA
TGCGCCAGCAGCCTTACAGGGATGAACACTGAAGCTTTCTTT
CASSLTGMNTEAFF
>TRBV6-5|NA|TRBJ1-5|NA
TGTGCCAGCAGTTCCTCTGGGCTGGGGCAGGTTCAGCCCCAGCATTTT
CASSSSGLGQVQPQHF
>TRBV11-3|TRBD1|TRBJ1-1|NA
TGTGCCAGCAGCTTAGGTCCTTCAGACAGGGGAGCTTTCTTT
CASSLGPSDRGAFF
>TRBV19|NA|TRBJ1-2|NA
TGTGCCAGTAGTATGCGGGCAGAAAGCTATGGCTACACCTTC
CASSMRAESYGYTF
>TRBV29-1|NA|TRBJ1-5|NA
TGCAGCGTTGGCAGGGCTAATCAGCCCCAGCATTTT
CSVGRANQPQHF
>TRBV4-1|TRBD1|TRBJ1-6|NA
TGCGCCAGCAGCCAAGAGACAGGGAGGAATTCACCCCTCCACTTT
CASSQETGRNSPLHF
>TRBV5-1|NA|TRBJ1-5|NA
TGCGCCAGCAGCTTGGGGGAGAGCAATCAGCCCCAGCATTTT
CASSLGESNQPQHF
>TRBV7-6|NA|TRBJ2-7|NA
TGTGCCAGCGAAAGTTCCTACGAGCAGTACTTC
CASESSYEQYF
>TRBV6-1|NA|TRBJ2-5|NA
TGTGCCAGCAGTGAAATGTTGGTTAGCGCCGAGACCCAGTACTTC
CASSEMLVSAETQYF
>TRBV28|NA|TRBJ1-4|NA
TGTGCCAGCAGTTTCCAGGGTACAACTAATGAAAAACTGTTTTTT
CASSFQGTTNEKLFF
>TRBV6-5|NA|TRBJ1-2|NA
TGTGCCACCGAGAAAGCCGGGGACTATGGCTACACCTTC
CATEKAGDYGYTF
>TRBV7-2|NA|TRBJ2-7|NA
TGTGCCAGCAGCTCACTAGCCAACAACCGGGAGCAGTACTTC
CASSSLANNREQYF
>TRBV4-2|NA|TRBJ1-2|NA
TGTGCCAGCAGTCCCGGGCAGGGGCCCAACTATGGCTACACCTTC
CASSPGQGPNYGYTF
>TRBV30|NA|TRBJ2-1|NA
TGTGCCTGGAGTGGGTGGAGCTCCTACAATGAGCAGTTCTTC
CAWSGWSSYNEQFF
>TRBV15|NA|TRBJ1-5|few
TGTGCCACCAGCGGCAGGGCTGGGAATCAGCCCCAGCATTTT
CATSGRAGNQPQHF
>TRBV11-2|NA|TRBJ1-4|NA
TGTGCCAGCAGCCCCCTCCTCGGTGGGGGAGAAAAACTGTTTTTT
CASSPLLGGGEKLFF
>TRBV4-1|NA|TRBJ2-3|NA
TGCGCCAGCAGCCAAGATACCGAGTCCAAATTTAGAGGTACGCAGTATTTT
CASSQDTESKFRGTQYF
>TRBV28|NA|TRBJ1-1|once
TGTGCCAGCAGGGGAGGTTCAAGAACTGAAGCTTTCTTT
CASRGGSRTEAFF
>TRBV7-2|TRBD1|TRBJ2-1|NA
TGTGCCAGCAGCCCGACCGGGACAGGGGACCTTGAGCAGTTCTTC
CASSPTGTGDLEQFF
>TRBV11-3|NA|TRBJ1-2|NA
TGTGCCAGCAGCGACCAAGACGGGGGAAGGACCTATGGCTACACCTTC
CASSDQDGGRTYGYTF
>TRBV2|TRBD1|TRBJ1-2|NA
TGTGCCAGCATAGCCCTCGACAGGGCCTATGGCTACACCTTC
CASIALDRAYGYTF
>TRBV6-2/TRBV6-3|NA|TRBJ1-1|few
TGTGCCAGCAGTCTCCGGACACGCCTAGGTGCCACTGAAGCTTTCTTT
CASSLRTRLGATEAFF
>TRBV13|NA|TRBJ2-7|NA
TGTGCCAGCAGCTTAGGAGGGTTTTCCTACGAGCAGTACTTC
CASSLGGFSYEQYF
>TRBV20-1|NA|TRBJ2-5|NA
TGCAGTGCTAGTCTGGGCATCCAAGAGACCCAGTACTTC
CSASLGIQETQYF